The 19 T cell receptor beta chains below all came from one sample that was sequenced in a study of a mutant IDH1 vaccine in newly diagnosed glioma. Generated by immunoSEQ multiplex PCR, the TCRdb table keeps only in-frame clones and is missing some. The sample lists tens of thousands of clones, roughly four fifths occurring once. As for time point: week 35, safety follow-up. Every vaccine dose comprised 300 ug of mutant IDH1 20-mer peptide plus topical imiquimod. Their antigens are not known. The starting material was PBMCs, obtained from a glioma patient whose treatment included an IDH1 peptide vaccine. These receptors originate from a man aged 45-65 years with glioma.

The chain carries TRBV5-1 and TRBJ2-7; 7 nucleotides agree with TRBD1. The CDR3 length is 15 residues. The germline V gene encodes CDR1 SGHRS and CDR2 YFSETQ. The V segment lost 4 bases and the J segment 2 bases; nucleotides outside the gene matches: 9. CDR3 in amino acids: CASSPGTAGTYEQYF. The DNA for the CDR3 is TGCGCCAGCAGCCCGGGGACAGCAGGAACCTACGAGCAGTACTTC.

This chain's CDR3 is CASSLAWSGDGGELFF. The CDR3 nucleotides read TGTGCCAGCAGCTTAGCGTGGTCAGGGGACGGCGGGGAGCTGTTTTTT. The chain couples TRBV7-2 to TRBJ2-2; D is possibly TRBD1 (6 bases). V lost 0 bases to trimming and J lost 7 bases, with 15 bases between them. This CDR3 is built from 16 residues. From germline, CDR1 is SGHTA and CDR2 FQGNSA.

V usage is TRBV15 and J usage is TRBJ2-1; 12 bases are a match to TRBD2. The length of the CDR3 is 19 residues. Germline trimming cut 0 bases from V and 5 bases from J; bases unmatched to any gene: 11. Looked up from germline, CDR1 is LNHNV and CDR2 is YYDKDF (reference sequence). The DNA for the CDR3 is TGTGCCACCAGCAGAGATAAGGGGGCTAGCGGGGGGGCGAACAATGAGCAGTTCTTC. Residues: CATSRDKGASGGANNEQFF.

The chain links TRBV29-1 to TRBJ1-1; D might be TRBD1 (6 bases). CDR3 size: 18 residues. The ends were cut back, 3 bases at V and 0 bases at J, with 23 bases in the middle. Germline V CDR1 and CDR2: SQVTM, ANQGSEA. The CDR3 is CSVEGRGQNHLMNTEAFF. The CDR3 DNA reads TGCAGCGTTGAGGGGAGGGGACAAAATCATCTTATGAACACTGAAGCTTTCTTT.

This chain links TRBV19 with TRBJ2-1; TRBD1 might be the D (6 bases). This CDR3 is built from 14 residues. Germline V gene lookup returns CDR1 LNHDA and CDR2 SQIVND (reference sequence). Trimming shortened V by 5 bases and J by 3 bases, and 11 bases separated the two germline ends. The CDR3 DNA sequence: TGTGCCAGTAGTCCACAGGGTTACTACAATGAGCAGTTCTTC. This sequence encodes CASSPQGYYNEQFF.

This chain joins TRBV15 and TRBJ2-1, with D possibly matching TRBD2 (7 bases). The length of the CDR3 is 16 residues. Germline lookup yields CDR1 LNHNV and CDR2 YYDKDF (reference sequence). The V gene lost 2 bases and the J gene lost 0 bases, with 11 bases spanning the gap. This CDR3 reads CATSRTGTTSYNEQFF. The CDR3 coding sequence is TGTGCCACCAGCAGAACAGGGACTACCTCCTACAATGAGCAGTTCTTC. Full variable domain (rest looked up from reference TRBV15 and TRBJ2-1): DAMVIQNPRYQVTQFGKPVTLSCSQTLNHNVMYWYQQKSSQAPKLLFHYYDKDFNNEADTPDNFQSRRPNTSFCFLDIRSPGLGDTAMYLCATSRTGTTSYNEQFFGPGTRLTVL.

The V gene is TRBV5-4, the J gene TRBJ1-3, with TRBD1 as a possible D gene (6 bases). The V end was cut by 0 bases, the J end by 0 bases, with 16 bases between. The CDR3 loop spans 18 amino acids. The germline gives CDR1 SGHNT, CDR2 YYREEE (reference sequence). The DNA of the CDR3 is TGTGCCAGCAGCTTGGATCCCACAGGGACCTACTCTGGAAACACCATATATTTT. Its translation is CASSLDPTGTYSGNTIYF.

This clone turned up a few times. The rearrangement uses TRBV30 and TRBJ1-5; maybe TRBD1 (5 bases). The germline gives CDR1 GTSNPN, CDR2 SVGIG (reference sequence). Deletions cut 1 base from V and 7 bases from J, with 8 bases between. The CDR3 runs 12 residues. CDR3 DNA: TGTGCCTGGAGTGGAGGGGACCAGCCCCAGCATTTT. Amino acids: CAWSGGDQPQHF.

This clone showed up just a few times. The V gene is TRBV6-6, the J gene TRBJ2-2, with D possibly being TRBD2 (5 bases). CDR3 size: 15 residues. V dropped 4 bases and J dropped 0 bases, with 9 bases sitting between them. CDR1 is MNHNY and CDR2 is SVGAGI in the germline V gene (reference sequence). The CDR3 DNA is TGTGCCAGCAGTTCGGCGGGCTCGAACACCGGGGAGCTGTTTTTT. It is translated as CASSSAGSNTGELFF.

The V and J genes are TRBV30 and TRBJ2-7; the D gene is possibly TRBD1 (6 bases). The length of the CDR3 is 13 residues. Germline CDR1 and CDR2: GTSNPN and SVGIG (reference sequence). The V and J ends lost 0 bases and 2 bases respectively, with 8 bases between them. For the CDR3, the DNA is TGTGCCTGGAGTGTAACAGGGCCCTACGAGCAGTACTTC. This encodes CAWSVTGPYEQYF. The variable domain in full, with the rest retrieved from reference TRBV30 and TRBJ2-7, is SQTIHQWPATLVQPVGSPLSLECTVEGTSNPNLYWYRQAAGRGLQLLFYSVGIGQISSEVPQNLSASRPQDRQFILSSKKLLLSDSGFYLCAWSVTGPYEQYFGPGTRLTVT.

This chain joins TRBV28 and TRBJ2-7; 7 nucleotides agree with TRBD1. The ends lost 5 bases at V and 1 base at J; junction bases unmatched: 5. The germline V gene encodes CDR1 MDHEN and CDR2 SYDVKM. This CDR3 is 14 amino acids long. The chain's CDR3 is CASSGTVPSYEQYF. CDR3 DNA: TGTGCCAGCAGTGGGACAGTCCCATCCTACGAGCAGTACTTC. Drawing the rest from reference TRBV28 and TRBJ2-7, the complete variable domain is DVKVTQSSRYLVKRTGEKVFLECVQDMDHENMFWYRQDPGLGLRLIYFSYDVKMKEKGDIPEGYSVSREKKERFSLILESASTNQTSMYLCASSGTVPSYEQYFGPGTRLTVT.

The chain is built from TRBV19 and TRBJ1-3; 7 nucleotides align to TRBD1. The germline CDR1 and CDR2 sequences are LNHDA and SQIVND (reference sequence). The trim removed 3 bases at V and 0 bases at J, leaving 8 bases unmatched. This CDR3 is 17 amino acids long. CDR3 sequence: CASSIAGQLSSGNTIYF. As DNA, the CDR3 is TGTGCCAGTAGTATTGCGGGACAGTTGAGCTCTGGAAACACCATATATTTT.

The J gene is TRBJ2-7, the V gene TRBV2; D is tentatively TRBD1 or TRBD2 (6 bases each). The V gene's germline CDR1 is SNHLY and CDR2 FYNNEI. V was shortened by 0 bases and J by 12 bases, with 12 bases between the two germline ends. The CDR3 consists of 12 residues. CDR3 DNA: TGTGCCAGCAGTGAAGCGCCGGGGGCCGGGTACTTC. Its translation is CASSEAPGAGYF.

This clone occurred once. The gene calls are TRBV9 and TRBJ2-1; 15 bases map to TRBD2. CDR1 SGDLS and CDR2 YYNGEE come from the germline V gene. V was pared by 4 bases and J by 3 bases, with 8 bases of the junction left unmatched. The CDR3 loop spans 18 amino acids. CDR3 sequence: CASSPGGTSGGSYNEQFF. CDR3 in DNA: TGTGCCAGCAGCCCCGGAGGGACTAGCGGGGGGAGCTACAATGAGCAGTTCTTC.

The chain has TRBV4-3 and TRBJ2-2, with TRBD1 identical over 7 bases. In germline, CDR1 is LGHNA, CDR2 YSLEER. The V gene end was trimmed by 2 bases and the J gene end by 0 bases; junction bases not matched to a gene: 6. This CDR3 is 17 amino acids long. The CDR3 DNA is TGCGCCAGCAGCCAATCAACCGGGACAGCGAACACCGGGGAGCTGTTTTTT. As protein: CASSQSTGTANTGELFF.

This clone has more than one count but fewer than ten. The chain uses TRBV27 and TRBJ1-4; maybe TRBD1 (5 bases). This CDR3 has 11 amino acids. V shed 5 bases and J shed 10 bases, with 8 bases lying between them. Germline values: CDR1 MNHEY, CDR2 SMNVEV (reference sequence). Here the CDR3 reads CASSRGTKLFF. CDR3 bases: TGTGCCAGCAGTCGCGGGACAAAACTGTTTTTT. The full variable domain, in which reference TRBV27 and TRBJ1-4 provide the parts outside the CDR3, is EAQVTQNPRYLITVTGKKLTVTCSQNMNHEYMSWYRQDPGLGLRQIYYSMNVEVTDKGDVPEGYKVSRKEKRNFPLILESPSPNQTSLYFCASSRGTKLFFGSGTQLSVL.

V and J are TRBV29-1 and TRBJ1-1; TRBD1 aligns across 7 bases. Trimming removed 7 bases from V and 4 bases from J; junction bases left unmatched: 9. Germline V lookup: CDR1 SQVTM, CDR2 ANQGSEA. The CDR3 has 13 residues. Written as DNA, the CDR3 is TGCAGCGAGACAGGGCCCGGGGGCACTGAAGCTTTCTTT. Translating gives CSETGPGGTEAFF.

The chain links TRBV19 to TRBJ1-2; a possible D gene is TRBD1 (6 bases). V was trimmed by 5 bases and J by 6 bases, leaving 10 bases between them. This CDR3 is built from 12 residues. Per the germline V gene, CDR1 is LNHDA and CDR2 is SQIVND (reference sequence). This CDR3 is CASSWTVNGYTF. The CDR3 nucleotides are TGTGCCAGTAGTTGGACAGTGAATGGCTACACCTTC.

This clone is a singleton in its sample. The chain combines TRBV9 with TRBJ1-1; no clear D. The V end lost 0 bases, the J end lost 0 bases, and 3 bases lay between the germline ends. Germline V gene lookup returns CDR1 SGDLS and CDR2 YYNGEE. The CDR3 sequence is 13 residues long. The CDR3 sequence: CASSVDLNTEAFF. The CDR3 nucleotides are TGTGCCAGCAGCGTAGACCTGAACACTGAAGCTTTCTTT. The full variable domain, its missing parts supplied by reference TRBV9 and TRBJ1-1, is DSGVTQTPKHLITATGQRVTLRCSPRSGDLSVYWYQQSLDQGLQFLIQYYNGEERAKGNILERFSAQQFPDLHSELNLSSLELGDSALYFCASSVDLNTEAFFGQGTRLTVV.